This TCR beta chain appears in the sequencing data of a study of cytomegalovirus exposure and HLA in healthy donors. PCR used 60 Vbeta primers and 13 Jbeta primers. The table came from immunoSEQ multiplex PCR; TCRdb's copy has only in-frame clones and leaves some out. Of some 120,000 clones listed, more than 15% are singletons. CDR1 is MGHRA and CDR2 is YSYEKL in the germline V gene. The CDR3 length is 17 residues. V was pared by 6 bases and J by 3 bases, with 22 bases between. The TCR sequence derives from a female donor in good health and CMV-seropositive. Sequenced sample: PBMCs. The chain is built from TRBV4-1 and TRBJ2-3; possible D gene TRBD2, 6 bases. DNA for the CDR3: TGCGCCAGCAGGCCATTCGGTCAGGCCGGGGGTACAGATACGCAGTATTTT. Its protein product is CASRPFGQAGGTDTQYF.